Below are 25 T cell receptor beta chains sequenced from a single sample in a study of regulatory T cells in long-lasting Graves disease. Time point: newly diagnosed GD, antithyroid drugs for less than 3 months. From PBMCs, RNA was extracted and then used to make the TCR library. To make TCR beta libraries, researchers used iRepertoire HTBI primers and Arm-PCR of CDR3 regions. Each CDR3 protein is one row after TCRdb ran MiXCR on the multiplex PCR reads. The data show 600,000 to 650,000 distinct CDR3 sequences, approximately 15% seen once. The same data also went into a second study, on T cells in Graves' hyperthyroidism and ophthalmopathy.

Sequencing used peripheral blood mononuclear cells (PBMCs), obtained at new diagnosis, from a patient treated with antithyroid drugs. These receptors all stem from a woman in her twenties or thirties with Graves disease.

V and J are TRBV3-1 and TRBJ1-6, with TRBD1 identical over 9 bases. The V segment lost 8 bases and the J segment 7 bases; nucleotides outside the gene matches: 3. The CDR3 extends over 13 amino acids. CDR1 and CDR2 (germline): LGHDT, YNNKEL (reference sequence). The CDR3 is CASSGTGNSPLHF. CDR3 nucleotides: TGTGCCAGCTCCGGGACAGGGAATTCACCCCTCCACTTT.

Many counts were recorded for this clonotype. The chain combines TRBV11-2 with TRBJ2-7; TRBD1 matches at 7 bases. The CDR3 spans 19 residues. V dropped 9 bases and J dropped 0; count of bases not matched to a gene: 23. Germline CDR1 is SGHAT and CDR2 is FQNNGV. CDR3 in amino acids: CARDRKQGPHSAYSYEQYF. DNA of the CDR3: TGTGCCAGGGACCGGAAACAGGGGCCCCACTCCGCTTACTCCTACGAGCAGTACTTC.

In this sample, this clonotype turned up many times. This rearrangement joins TRBV27 to TRBJ2-1; 7 positions agree with TRBD1. The CDR3 loop spans 15 amino acids. J was trimmed by 4 bases and V by 5 bases; bases with no gene match: 8. Germline V gene data show CDR1 as MNHEY and CDR2 as SMNVEV (reference sequence). DNA for the CDR3: TGTGCCAGCAGTGCTAGTAGGGGGCCTTACAATGAGCAGTTCTTC. Residues: CASSASRGPYNEQFF.

The V gene is TRBV3-1, the J gene TRBJ2-7; tentatively, D is TRBD2 (8 bases). Looked up from germline, CDR1 is LGHDT and CDR2 is YNNKEL (reference sequence). V was shortened by 8 bases and J by 3 bases, with 23 bases between the two germline ends. The CDR3 totals 16 residues. The CDR3 reads CASSGGGTFSSYEQYF. The DNA of the CDR3 is TGTGCCAGCTCGGGAGGGGGCACTTTTAGCAGCTACGAGCAGTACTTC.

This clonotype has only a few counts. The rearrangement links TRBV9 to TRBJ2-7, with 14 bases aligning to TRBD2. V lost 2 bases to trimming and J lost 4 bases; unmatched junction nucleotides: 2. The CDR3 has 15 residues. In germline, CDR1 is SGDLS, CDR2 YYNGEE. The CDR3 bases are TGTGCCAGCAGCGTGGGACTAGCGGGAGAATACGAGCAGTACTTC. This codes for CASSVGLAGEYEQYF.

This clonotype has a single count. The chain links TRBV30 to TRBJ1-1; no clear D. CDR1 is GTSNPN, CDR2 SVGIG, per germline (reference sequence). This CDR3 has 12 amino acids. Trimming shortened V by 0 bases and J by 0 bases, and 2 bases separated the two germline ends. The CDR3 DNA is TGTGCCTGGAGTGTTGTGAACACTGAAGCTTTCTTT. Residues: CAWSVVNTEAFF.

About this clonotype itself: A much larger clone sits a single nucleotide away, making a read error possible. The chain uses TRBV28 and TRBJ1-2; TRBD1 might be the D (6 bases). This CDR3 comprises 12 residues. Per germline, CDR1 MDHEN and CDR2 SYDVKM. V lost 6 bases to trimming and J lost 4 bases, with 9 bases between them. The CDR3 DNA follows: TGTGCCAGCAGGCGGGGGCTCTATGGCTACACCTTC. As protein: CASRRGLYGYTF.

This clonotype was counted at least ten times. The chain combines TRBV27 with TRBJ2-5; D gene unclear. V lost 4 bases and J lost 0, with 6 bases in between. Germline V lookup: CDR1 MNHEY, CDR2 SMNVEV (reference sequence). This CDR3 has 13 amino acids. CDR3: CASSWIYQETQYF. The CDR3 bases are TGTGCCAGCAGTTGGATTTACCAAGAGACCCAGTACTTC.

There are many counts of this clonotype. The rearrangement uses TRBV12-3 or TRBV12-4 and TRBJ2-1; unclear D gene. CDR3 length: 12 amino acids. Trimming cost V 0 bases and J 8 bases, with 5 bases left between them. The CDR3 DNA is TGTGCCAGCAGTTTAGCGGGCCATGAGCAGTTCTTC. Translation gives CASSLAGHEQFF.

The J gene is TRBJ2-4, the V gene TRBV7-9; 9 bases agree with TRBD1. This CDR3 comprises 13 residues. Germline assignment: CDR1 SEHNR and CDR2 FQNEAQ (reference sequence). J gave up 9 bases and V 4 bases, and 4 bases lay outside the gene matches. The CDR3 sequence is CASSSGTGIIQYF. The CDR3 DNA is TGTGCCAGCAGCTCGGGGACAGGGATCATTCAGTACTTC.

There are many counts of this clonotype. The gene calls are TRBV28 and TRBJ2-3, with D unclear. This CDR3 has 18 amino acids. In germline, CDR1 is MDHEN, CDR2 SYDVKM. Trimming cost V 1 base and J 3 bases, with 20 bases left between them. The chain's CDR3 is CASSLLLGILRVTDTQYF. CDR3 DNA sequence: TGTGCCAGCAGTTTATTATTAGGGATTCTTAGGGTGACAGATACGCAGTATTTT.

This clonotype was detected many times. This sequence joins TRBV6-1 and TRBJ2-1; 11 bases align to TRBD2. Per germline, CDR1 MNHNS and CDR2 SASEGT. With 6 bases clipped from V and 9 bases from J, the junction kept 10 bases outside the gene matches. This CDR3 contains 15 residues. This chain's CDR3 is CASRVAGGNTGEQFF. CDR3 nucleotides: TGTGCCAGCAGGGTAGCGGGAGGGAATACGGGTGAGCAGTTCTTC.

In this sample, this clonotype turned up many times. The J gene is TRBJ2-3, the V gene TRBV7-2; 7 bases agree with TRBD2. This CDR3 contains 14 residues. The V and J ends lost 4 bases and 5 bases, in that order; junction bases with no gene match: 6. Germline V gene data show CDR1 as SGHTA and CDR2 as FQGNSA. The CDR3 region has the DNA TGTGCCAGCAGCTCTTGGACGGGGGGAGATACGCAGTATTTT. Translated: CASSSWTGGDTQYF.

This clonotype was picked up many times. The gene calls are TRBV12-3 or TRBV12-4 and TRBJ2-1; a possible D gene is TRBD2 (6 bases). Trimming removed 2 bases from V and 10 bases from J, with 12 bases in between. The CDR3 runs 13 residues. As DNA, the CDR3 is TGTGCCAGCAGTTTACCGCCGGGAGACGAGCAGTTCTTC. This gives the protein CASSLPPGDEQFF.

J is TRBJ2-3 and V is TRBV6-2 or TRBV6-3; maybe TRBD1 (6 bases). Looked up from germline, CDR1 is MNHEY and CDR2 is SVGEGT. The CDR3 length is 15 residues. Trimming removed 2 bases at V and 6 bases at J, with 15 bases between. DNA for the CDR3: TGTGCCAGCAGTTACCAGGGGTCCTTCTCTGATACGCAGTATTTT. It yields the protein CASSYQGSFSDTQYF.

In this sample, this clonotype turned up many times. The V and J genes are TRBV28 and TRBJ1-1; TRBD1 agrees at 10 bases. The CDR3 runs 15 residues. V lost 6 bases, J lost 7 bases, and 11 bases stayed unmatched. Germline V gene sequence: CDR1 MDHEN, CDR2 SYDVKM. The CDR3 DNA reads TGTGCCAGCAGCCCGAGACAGGGGGCTATGGGTGAAGCTTTCTTT. Protein sequence: CASSPRQGAMGEAFF.

This chain connects TRBV30 to TRBJ2-5; no definite D call. The CDR3 sequence is 13 residues long. The V end lost 1 base, the J end lost 1 base, and 7 bases lay between the germline ends. Germline values: CDR1 GTSNPN, CDR2 SVGIG (reference sequence). CDR3 nucleotides: TGTGCCTGGAGTGGGTACCCCCAAGAGACCCAGTACTTC. Residues: CAWSGYPQETQYF.

This clonotype showed up many times. V is TRBV11-2 and J is TRBJ1-2; D is unclear. CDR1 is SGHAT and CDR2 is FQNNGV in the germline V gene. This CDR3 comprises 15 residues. V lost 4 bases to trimming and J lost 0 bases, with 12 bases between them. CDR3 coding DNA: TGTGCCAGCAGCTCCTCCCCCAGGCCTAACTATGGCTACACCTTC. It encodes CASSSSPRPNYGYTF.

The chain joins TRBV18 to TRBJ1-5; 8 bases are shared with TRBD1. Unmatched junction bases numbered 6, after V lost 5 bases and J lost 3 bases. Germline V gene sequence: CDR1 KGHSH, CDR2 LQKENI. This CDR3 has 15 amino acids. DNA for the CDR3: TGTGCCAGCTCAGATATGACAGGGGTCAATCAGCCCCAGCATTTT. Translating it yields CASSDMTGVNQPQHF.

The chain recombines TRBV5-6 with TRBJ1-4, with D possibly TRBD1 on 5 matching bases. With 1 base removed from V and 8 bases from J, the gap between germline ends came to 15 bases. This CDR3 is built from 15 residues. The germline gives CDR1 SGHDT, CDR2 YYEEEE. The CDR3 DNA follows: TGTGCCAGCAGCTTGACAGGCGCAGATACGGAAAAACTGTTTTTT. It specifies CASSLTGADTEKLFF. Full variable domain (missing parts from reference TRBV5-6 and TRBJ1-4): DAGVTQSPTHLIKTRGQQVTLRCSPKSGHDTVSWYQQALGQGPQFIFQYYEEEERQRGNFPDRFSGHQFPNYSSELNVNALLLGDSALYLCASSLTGADTEKLFFGSGTQLSVL.

This clonotype was seen repeatedly, ten times or more. The chain carries TRBV11-2 and TRBJ2-7, with D possibly being TRBD1 (5 bases). CDR1 and CDR2 (germline): SGHAT, FQNNGV. This CDR3 has 12 amino acids. Trimming stripped 4 bases from V and 6 bases from J, with 10 bases between. CDR3 sequence (DNA): TGTGCCAGCAGCTCCCAGGGTTCCGAGCAGTACTTC. Translation gives CASSSQGSEQYF.

The V call is TRBV7-3, the J call TRBJ2-2, with 9 bases lining up with TRBD2. Looked up from germline, CDR1 is SGHTA and CDR2 is FQGTGA. V gave up 5 bases and J gave up 8 bases; unmatched junction bases: 12. The CDR3 sequence is 16 residues long. CDR3 loop: CASSPKGGRVPGELFF. CDR3 coding DNA: TGTGCCAGCAGCCCGAAGGGCGGGAGGGTGCCTGGGGAGCTGTTTTTT. Combining the CDR3 with reference TRBV7-3 and TRBJ2-2 gives the whole variable domain GAGVSQTPSNKVTEKGKYVELRCDPISGHTALYWYRQSLGQGPEFLIYFQGTGAADDSGLPNDRFFAVRPEGSVSTLKIQRTERGDSAVYLCASSPKGGRVPGELFFGEGSRLTVL.

At least ten counts were recorded for this clonotype. The V call is TRBV27, the J call TRBJ2-1; D is possibly TRBD1 (6 bases). The CDR3 loop spans 13 amino acids. From germline, CDR1 is MNHEY and CDR2 SMNVEV (reference sequence). V lost 6 bases and J 7 bases, leaving 13 bases between the germline ends. CDR3 sequence reads: CASRTGAVNEQFF. DNA for the CDR3: TGTGCCAGCAGGACAGGAGCAGTAAATGAGCAGTTCTTC.

This clonotype was seen ten or more times. The chain combines TRBV30 with TRBJ1-1; D gene uncertain. There are 12 residues in the CDR3. Germline values: CDR1 GTSNPN, CDR2 SVGIG (reference sequence). Trimming removed 4 bases from V and 0 bases from J, with 6 bases in between. Here the CDR3 DNA reads TGTGCCTGGATGGTTATGAACACTGAAGCTTTCTTT. It encodes CAWMVMNTEAFF.

At least ten counts were recorded for this clonotype. J is TRBJ1-2 and V is TRBV11-2; possible D gene TRBD1, 6 bases. This CDR3 comprises 13 residues. The germline V gene encodes CDR1 SGHAT and CDR2 FQNNGV. Trimming pared 3 bases from V and 7 bases from J, leaving 12 bases between. The CDR3 region has the DNA TGTGCCAGCAGCTTGTCGGGGGCCGGTGGCTACACCTTC. Translation gives CASSLSGAGGYTF.